These 16 T cell receptor beta chains were sequenced from one sample in a study of T cell repertoires in cytomegalovirus infection. TCRdb used MiXCR to reprocess the reads, holding one entry per CDR3 protein. The table shows about half a million distinct CDR3 sequences, with around a third occurring only once. No antigen has been assigned to these receptors. Here the sequenced sample was cultured PBMCs, taken from culture after CMV antigen stimulation. The receptors shown here come from a human donor in good health (CMV status not recorded). Some clones in this sample may be carry-over from other donors' samples.

V and J are TRBV12-3 or TRBV12-4 and TRBJ2-5; D is uncertain. The CDR3 runs 14 residues. V was clipped by 6 bases and J by 2 bases, with 13 bases between them. The CDR3 DNA is TGTGCCAGCAGCTTACACGGCGTTCAAGAGACCCAGTACTTC. Translated: CASSLHGVQETQYF.

This rearrangement joins TRBV5-1 to TRBJ2-3, with TRBD2 matching 8 bases. Germline V CDR1 and CDR2: SGHRS, YFSETQ. There are 13 residues in the CDR3. Unmatched junction bases numbered 6, after V lost 4 bases and J lost 8 bases. The CDR3 coding sequence is TGCGCCAGCAGCGTACTAGCGGAGGGTACGCAGTATTTT. Translating it yields CASSVLAEGTQYF.

This clonotype is a singleton in its sample. The CDR3 loop reads CASSSRTVPEAFF. The DNA for the CDR3 is TGTGCCAGCAGCTCGCGGACAGTCCCCGAAGCTTTCTTT. V and J are TRBV11-3 and TRBJ1-1; a possible D gene is TRBD1 (6 bases). The germline V gene encodes CDR1 SGHNT and CDR2 YENEEA. This CDR3 is built from 13 residues. Trimming removed 4 bases at V and 8 bases at J, with 14 bases between.

The gene calls are TRBV10-3 and TRBJ2-1; D might be TRBD2 (5 bases). The germline gives CDR1 ENHRY, CDR2 SYGVKD. Deletions cut 0 bases from V and 9 bases from J, with 9 bases between. The CDR3 is 13 amino acids. In DNA, the CDR3 is TGTGCCATCAGTGAGTCGGACTTCGGTGAGCAGTTCTTC. Its translation is CAISESDFGEQFF.

The chain recombines TRBV10-3 with TRBJ1-2, with 9 bases identical to TRBD1. CDR1 and CDR2 from the germline V gene are ENHRY and SYGVKD. The CDR3 sequence is 16 residues long. V dropped 10 bases and J dropped 5; count of bases not matched to a gene: 17. CDR3 sequence (DNA): TGTGCCACCCGGGGAGAGACAGGGGGACCGCGGTATGGCTACACCTTC. It translates to CATRGETGGPRYGYTF.

The chain carries TRBV6-2 or TRBV6-3 and TRBJ2-7; D may be TRBD2 (5 bases). The V end lost 0 bases, the J end lost 1 base, and 13 bases lay between the germline ends. CDR3 length: 16 amino acids. CDR1 and CDR2 from the germline V gene are MNHEY and SVGEGT. CDR3 sequence reads: CASSYSTGSPSYEQYV. The DNA for the CDR3 is TGTGCCAGCAGTTACTCTACGGGGTCCCCTTCCTACGAGCAGTACGTC.

This clonotype showed up just a few times. This chain links TRBV28 with TRBJ2-3, with 8 bases lining up with TRBD1. CDR1 and CDR2 (germline): MDHEN, SYDVKM. The V gene end was trimmed by 5 bases and the J gene end by 2 bases; junction bases not matched to a gene: 6. CDR3 length: 15 amino acids. The CDR3: CASSPTGANTDTQYF. The CDR3, as DNA: TGTGCCAGCAGTCCGACAGGGGCGAACACAGATACGCAGTATTTT.

This clonotype was picked up a small number of times. The J gene is TRBJ1-2, the V gene TRBV12-3 or TRBV12-4, with a tentative D call TRBD1 (5 bases). CDR3 length: 14 residues. V shed 5 bases and J shed 4 bases, with 14 bases lying between them. CDR3 in amino acids: CASSPATVSYGYTF. The CDR3 DNA is TGTGCCAGCAGTCCAGCGACAGTTAGCTATGGCTACACCTTC.

This clonotype was counted between two and nine times. The chain couples TRBV12-3 or TRBV12-4 to TRBJ2-3, with 8 bases matching TRBD2. CDR3 size: 15 residues. Trimming took 3 bases from V and 2 from J; bases not matched to a gene: 4. The CDR3, as DNA: TGTGCCAGCAGTTTTGGGACTAGACCCACAGATACGCAGTATTTT. It translates to CASSFGTRPTDTQYF.

CDR3 sequence: CASSLIRGNYNSPLHF. The CDR3 DNA reads TGTGCCAGCAGTTTAATACGAGGCAACTATAATTCACCCCTCCACTTT. The chain joins TRBV28 to TRBJ1-6; D is uncertain. CDR1 is MDHEN, CDR2 SYDVKM, per germline. The CDR3 covers 16 residues. V shed 2 bases and J shed 3 bases, with 11 bases lying between them.

This rearrangement joins TRBV19 to TRBJ2-2, with a weak D call TRBD1 (5 bases). There are 14 residues in the CDR3. Germline assignment: CDR1 LNHDA and CDR2 SQIVND (reference sequence). Trimming shortened V by 9 bases and J by 4 bases, and 15 bases separated the two germline ends. For the CDR3, the DNA is TGTGCCAGCAAGAGCAGGGTGGGCACCGGGGAGCTGTTTTTT. Translated, it gives CASKSRVGTGELFF.

The genes are TRBV4-3 and TRBJ1-3; D gene ambiguous. Germline V gives CDR1 LGHNA, CDR2 YSLEER. V lost 0 bases and J lost 0, with 15 bases in between. The CDR3 covers 18 residues. CDR3 in amino acids: CASSQDPTDGSSGNTIYF. CDR3 coding DNA: TGCGCCAGCAGCCAAGACCCCACGGATGGAAGCTCTGGAAACACCATATATTTT.

Only a few counts were recorded for this clonotype. The CDR3 DNA sequence: TGTGCCAGCAGGCGCGGTAGCGCATCCCAGCATTTT. Protein sequence: CASRRGSASQHF. This chain connects TRBV6-1 to TRBJ1-5; unclear D gene. Germline CDR1 is MNHNS and CDR2 is SASEGT. Trimming removed 6 bases from V and 11 bases from J, with 14 bases in between. This CDR3 comprises 12 residues.

The J gene is TRBJ2-1, the V gene TRBV6-5; 9 bases map to TRBD2. Germline V gene data show CDR1 as MNHEY and CDR2 as SVGAGI. The CDR3 runs 14 residues. J gave up 10 bases and V 6 bases, and 10 bases lay outside the gene matches. The CDR3 here is CASRPGLAHWEQFF. CDR3 nucleotide sequence: TGTGCCAGCAGGCCGGGACTAGCTCACTGGGAGCAGTTCTTC.

This chain joins TRBV10-3 and TRBJ2-2; a possible D gene is TRBD1 (7 bases). Trimming removed 8 bases from V and 6 bases from J, with 25 bases in between. The CDR3 spans 17 residues. Per the germline V gene, CDR1 is ENHRY and CDR2 is SYGVKD. Written as DNA, the CDR3 is TGTGCCATCGGTTCCCTCCAGGGGGGTCGGGGCGCCGGGGAGCTGTTTTTT. It specifies CAIGSLQGGRGAGELFF.

The table lists this clonotype with many counts. J is TRBJ1-1 and V is TRBV7-8, with D possibly matching TRBD1 (6 bases). V dropped 4 bases and J dropped 1 base, with 10 bases sitting between them. The CDR3 sequence is 14 residues long. Germline values: CDR1 SGHVS, CDR2 FQNEAQ. CDR3 nucleotides: TGTGCCAGCAGCTACAGGGAGGGGAACACTGAAGCTTTCTTT. This translates into CASSYREGNTEAFF.